This record concerns one TCR beta chain sequence. The antigen this receptor binds is unknown. Base-call qualities are not available, and no considerably larger clone is one nucleotide away. A distance of 9 bases separates the germline ends of V and J, which lose 0 bases and 0 bases respectively. The CDR3 contains 15 residues, cysteine and phenylalanine counted. The kept DNA is CDR3 alone, 45 bases in frame from the first base. According to the germline V gene, CDR1 reads SGHDT and CDR2 reads YYEEEE. The sample belongs to a study of control samples from healthy donors and cancer patients (dated by TCRdb to 2018 to 2021). Receptor amplification or capture employed the immunoSEQ multiplex PCR assay. TCRdb mirrors the immuneACCESS table, restricted to in-frame sequences. Some clones are absent from its copies; in checked studies, under half trace to an unresolved V gene, and the reason for the others is unknown. In this sample the table shows 100,000 to 120,000 clones, 82% of which occur a single time. Roughly 6.5% of the sample lies in the top ten.

The clonotype comes from a man aged 18 to 30 in good health. This chain is built from TRBV5-6 and TRBJ1-1, with an unclear D gene assignment. Material: blood. The nucleotides are TGTGCCAGCAGCTTGGTGCTGGGCATGAACACTGAAGCTTTCTTT. Protein translation: CASSLVLGMNTEAFF.